A selection of T cell receptor beta chains follows, all from one sample in a study of blood T cell repertoires in COVID-19. Assay used: immunoSEQ multiplex PCR; TCRdb lists only in-frame clones, some missing. The sample lists hundreds of thousands of clones, around 91% occurring once. The specimen was PBMCs or T cells enriched from blood (not recorded which). The receptors originated from a woman in her thirties or forties who had recovered from COVID-19. Each CDR3 is given with its conserved first and last residue. The order of the fields is J gene, clone size, D gene, V gene, CDR3 protein, CDR3 DNA. The D gene is left open where the match is weak. Clone size appears in some rows only: once, few, many, or a class for an expanded clone.

TRBJ2-1,-,TRBD2,TRBV3-1/TRBV3-2,CASSQTHGRYNEQFF,TGTGCCAGCAGCCAAACCCACGGGAGGTACAATGAGCAGTTCTTC
TRBJ2-7,-,TRBD2,TRBV28,CASSTSSGGSYEQYF,TGTGCCAGCAGTACCAGTAGCGGGGGGTCCTACGAGCAGTACTTC
TRBJ2-5,-,TRBD2,TRBV9,CASSAGTSIQTQYF,TGTGCCAGCAGCGCAGGGACTAGTATTCAGACCCAGTACTTC
TRBJ1-2,-,-,TRBV28,CACQGPTGRGAGYTF,TGTGCCTGTCAAGGACCTACAGGCAGGGGCGCAGGCTACACCTTC
TRBJ2-1,many,TRBD2,TRBV7-7,CASSGGSSSYNEQFF,TGTGCTAGCAGCGGGGGGTCGAGCTCCTACAATGAGCAGTTCTTC
TRBJ2-7,-,TRBD2,TRBV7-9,CASSPGLAGGSSYEQYF,TGTGCCAGCAGCCCGGGACTAGCGGGAGGGTCCTCCTACGAGCAGTACTTC
TRBJ1-2,-,-,TRBV28,CASRSPNYGYTF,TGTGCCAGCAGATCTCCTAACTATGGCTACACCTTC
TRBJ2-7,few,-,TRBV29-1,CSVVYGAYEQYF,TGCAGCGTTGTCTACGGGGCCTACGAGCAGTACTTC
TRBJ2-7,once,-,TRBV11-2,CASSQGLTYEQYF,TGTGCCAGCAGCCAGGGACTTACCTACGAGCAGTACTTC
TRBJ2-5,-,-,TRBV12-5,CASGFSGETQYF,TGTGCTAGTGGTTTCTCAGGGGAGACCCAGTACTTC
TRBJ2-5,-,-,TRBV7-3,CASSLGLSISQETQYF,TGTGCCAGCAGCCTAGGTTTATCCATCAGTCAAGAGACCCAGTACTTC
TRBJ2-7,-,-,TRBV21-1,CASSKEWASGSSYEQYF,-
TRBJ2-7,-,TRBD2,TRBV30,CAWSRSGRWSYEQYF,TGTGCCTGGAGTCGGAGCGGGAGATGGTCCTACGAGCAGTACTTC
TRBJ1-6,few,TRBD1,TRBV2,CASSGLDRGKNSPLHF,TGTGCCAGCAGTGGATTGGACAGGGGGAAGAATTCACCCCTCCACTTT
TRBJ1-6,few,-,TRBV30,CAWSVRAIWGGAANSPLHF,TGTGCCTGGAGTGTACGGGCCATATGGGGGGGCGCGGCGAATTCACCCCTCCACTTT
TRBJ1-4,-,-,TRBV4-1,CASSQIQGAGEKLFF,TGCGCCAGCAGCCAAATACAGGGTGCCGGTGAAAAACTGTTTTTT
TRBJ2-1,-,TRBD1,TRBV11-3,CASSPIMGQGEINEQFF,TGTGCCAGCAGCCCAATAATGGGACAGGGGGAAATCAATGAGCAGTTCTTC
TRBJ1-4,-,-,TRBV30,CAWSPGQKEKLFF,TGTGCCTGGAGTCCTGGACAAAAAGAAAAACTGTTTTTT
TRBJ1-2,-,-,TRBV5-8,CASSVLEGAYYGYTF,TGTGCCAGCAGCGTTCTGGAGGGCGCTTACTATGGCTACACCTTC
TRBJ2-7,few,-,TRBV2,CASSLTSNSYEQYF,TGTGCCAGCAGCCTCACGTCCAACTCATACGAGCAGTACTTC
TRBJ1-2,-,TRBD1,TRBV28,CASRTGLGGYTF,TGTGCCAGCAGGACAGGGCTTGGAGGCTACACCTTC
TRBJ2-7,-,TRBD1,TRBV7-2,CASSLDATGSSGEQYF,TGTGCCAGCAGCTTAGACGCGACAGGGAGTTCAGGCGAGCAGTACTTC
TRBJ1-6,-,-,TRBV2,CASSDEVPPLHF,TGTGCCAGCAGTGATGAGGTCCCACCCCTCCACTTT
TRBJ2-1,-,TRBD2,TRBV13,CASAGTSGVMRQFF,TGTGCCAGCGCTGGGACTAGCGGGGTTATGAGGCAGTTCTTC
TRBJ2-7,-,TRBD2,TRBV7-2,CASSFGSGYEQYF,TGTGCCAGCAGCTTTGGTAGCGGGTACGAGCAGTACTTC
TRBJ2-7,-,-,TRBV25-1,CASGKGVAYEQYF,TGTGCCAGTGGCAAGGGAGTGGCCTACGAGCAGTACTTC
TRBJ1-5,-,TRBD1,TRBV19,CASNHGPPRGQGDQPQHF,TGTGCCAGTAACCATGGACCCCCGCGAGGACAGGGGGATCAGCCCCAGCATTTT
TRBJ2-7,-,-,TRBV28,CASNSGNGLYEQYF,TGTGCCAGCAACAGCGGAAACGGACTCTACGAGCAGTACTTC
TRBJ2-4,-,TRBD1,TRBV27,CASRVLDRGQNIQYF,TGTGCCAGCAGAGTCCTGGACAGGGGCCAAAACATTCAGTACTTC
TRBJ2-3,-,TRBD2,TRBV11-2,CASSPLRGGVLDTQYF,TGTGCCAGCAGCCCATTGCGGGGGGGCGTCCTGGATACGCAGTATTTT
TRBJ1-5,-,-,TRBV19,CASSPRLNSNQPQHF,TGTGCCAGTAGTCCGCGACTTAATAGCAATCAGCCCCAGCATTTT
TRBJ1-3,-,-,TRBV11-1,CASSLRRGDSGNTIYF,TGTGCCAGCAGCTTAAGAAGGGGCGACTCTGGAAACACCATATATTTT
TRBJ1-2,-,TRBD1,TRBV6-2/TRBV6-3,CASSYPPVRGYYGYTF,TGTGCCAGCAGTTACCCCCCAGTCAGGGGGTACTATGGCTACACCTTC
TRBJ2-2,-,TRBD1,TRBV11-2,CASSTDRVNTGELFF,TGTGCCAGCAGCACCGACAGGGTAAACACCGGGGAGCTGTTTTTT
TRBJ1-2,-,TRBD1,TRBV4-2,CASSQDLRTGPWIGSNYGYTF,TGTGCCAGCAGCCAAGATCTTCGGACAGGGCCATGGATAGGGTCTAACTATGGCTACACCTTC
TRBJ2-7,-,TRBD1,TRBV11-3,CASSLVRTGGEQYF,TGTGCCAGCAGCTTAGTACGGACAGGGGGCGAGCAGTACTTC
TRBJ2-7,-,-,TRBV4-3,CASSRGVGGYEQYF,TGCGCCAGCAGCCGTGGGGTAGGGGGATACGAGCAGTACTTC
TRBJ2-7,-,TRBD1,TRBV19,CASRPPGQIYEQYF,TGTGCCAGTAGGCCACCGGGACAGATTTACGAGCAGTACTTC
TRBJ2-5,-,TRBD2,TRBV9,CASSFEVAGDQETQYF,TGTGCCAGCAGCTTCGAAGTAGCGGGGGACCAAGAGACCCAGTACTTC
TRBJ1-4,-,-,TRBV2,CASSSGELTRKLFF,TGTGCCAGCAGTTCGGGTGAATTAACAAGAAAACTGTTTTTT
TRBJ1-1,-,-,TRBV18,CASSETGQGNTEAFF,TGTGCCAGCTCAGAAACGGGTCAGGGAAACACTGAAGCTTTCTTT
TRBJ2-2,-,TRBD2,TRBV7-2,CASSPGRVTGELFF,TGTGCCAGCAGCCCAGGGAGGGTCACCGGGGAGCTGTTTTTT
TRBJ2-5,-,TRBD1,TRBV5-1,CASRSSTGVIQETQYF,TGCGCCAGCAGAAGTTCAACAGGGGTTATTCAAGAGACCCAGTACTTC
TRBJ1-5,-,-,TRBV19,CASSRGYGRDEPQHF,TGTGCCAGTAGTAGGGGATATGGCAGGGATGAGCCCCAGCATTTT
TRBJ1-2,-,-,TRBV21-1,CASRKKGDREGPNYGYTF,TGTGCCAGCAGGAAAAAGGGGGACAGGGAGGGCCCTAACTATGGCTACACCTTC